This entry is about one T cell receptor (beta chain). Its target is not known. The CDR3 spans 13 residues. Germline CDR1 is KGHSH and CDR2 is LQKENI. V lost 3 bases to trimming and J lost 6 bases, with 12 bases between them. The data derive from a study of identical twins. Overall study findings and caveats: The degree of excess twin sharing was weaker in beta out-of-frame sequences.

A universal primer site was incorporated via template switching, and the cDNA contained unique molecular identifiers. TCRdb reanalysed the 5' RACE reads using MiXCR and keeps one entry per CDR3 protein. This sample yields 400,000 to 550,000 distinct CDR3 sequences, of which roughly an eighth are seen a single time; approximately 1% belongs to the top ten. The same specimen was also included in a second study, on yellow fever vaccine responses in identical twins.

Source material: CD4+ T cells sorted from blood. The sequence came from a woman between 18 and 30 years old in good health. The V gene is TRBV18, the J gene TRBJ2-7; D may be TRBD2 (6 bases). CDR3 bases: TGTGCCAGCTCACCGGACTACTTAGGCGAGCAGTACTTC. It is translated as CASSPDYLGEQYF. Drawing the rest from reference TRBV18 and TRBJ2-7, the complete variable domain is NAGVMQNPRHLVRRRGQEARLRCSPMKGHSHVYWYRQLPEEGLKFMVYLQKENIIDESGMPKERFSAEFPKEGPSILRIQQVVRGDSAAYFCASSPDYLGEQYFGPGTRLTVT.